These 8 T cell receptor beta chains came from one sample sequenced in a study of human T cells and chemical hapten exposure. TCRdb reprocessed the RACE reads with MiXCR, giving one entry per CDR3 protein. Found here are tens of thousands of distinct CDR3 sequences, about 9% of them singletons; the top ten hold around 4.5%. The time point is: patch test 1, 2 weeks after DPC sensitization. Documented treatment: therapeutic diphenylcyclopropenone sensitization with weekly scalp DPC. Specimen: whole blood, collected in connection with sensitization to the hapten diphenylcyclopropenone (DPC). The receptors stem from a woman between 50 and 59 years old with alopecia areata. Some clones in this sample may be carry-over from other donors' samples.

At least ten counts were recorded for this clonotype. The chain combines TRBV29-1 with TRBJ1-1; TRBD1 might be the D (6 bases). This CDR3 contains 17 residues. Deletions cut 5 bases from V and 2 bases from J, with 24 bases between. Germline V CDR1 and CDR2: SQVTM, ANQGSEA. The DNA for the CDR3 is TGCAGCGTTTGGGCAAACCAATTTGGGACATTCAACACTGAAGCTTTCTTT. Amino acids: CSVWANQFGTFNTEAFF.

This clonotype was observed at least ten times. This chain connects TRBV12-3 or TRBV12-4 to TRBJ2-1, with 12 positions matching TRBD2. CDR3 length equals 15 residues. Losses at the gene ends were 3 bases for V and 9 bases for J; bases not matched to a gene: 6. The CDR3 coding sequence is TGTGCCAGCAGTTTTTCTAGCGGGAGGGCCGGTGAGCAGTTCTTC. It specifies CASSFSSGRAGEQFF.

In this sample, this clonotype turned up many times. This chain connects TRBV29-1 to TRBJ2-5; D is unclear. The ends were cut back, 7 bases at V and 2 bases at J, with 14 bases in the middle. Germline V gene data show CDR1 as SQVTM and CDR2 as ANQGSEA. This CDR3 region has 13 residues. CDR3 residues: CSGSHSTQETQYF. The CDR3 region has the DNA TGCAGCGGCTCACACTCGACACAAGAGACCCAGTACTTC.

This clonotype occurred many times. The rearrangement links TRBV29-1 to TRBJ2-3, with D possibly being TRBD2 (5 bases). V lost 4 bases, J lost 6 bases, and 14 bases lay in between. This CDR3 region has 13 residues. Germline CDR1 reads SQVTM; CDR2 reads ANQGSEA. The CDR3 here is CSVVWPGTDTQYF. The CDR3 nucleotides read TGCAGCGTTGTTTGGCCGGGAACGGATACGCAGTATTTT.

The chain combines TRBV28 with TRBJ1-1; a weak D match, TRBD1 (5 bases). The CDR3 spans 14 residues. Germline V lookup: CDR1 MDHEN, CDR2 SYDVKM. V was cut by 5 bases and J by 1 base, with 11 bases left in between. In nucleotides, the CDR3 is TGTGCCAGCAGTCGGGGCAGCCAGAACACTGAAGCTTTCTTT. It is translated as CASSRGSQNTEAFF.

This clonotype was recorded at least ten times. The chain employs TRBV11-3 and TRBJ2-1; the D is unclear. There are 13 residues in the CDR3. V was shortened by 4 bases and J by 5 bases, with 9 bases between the two germline ends. Per germline, CDR1 SGHNT and CDR2 YENEEA. The CDR3 here is CASSSFENNEQFF. The CDR3 DNA sequence: TGTGCCAGCAGCTCGTTTGAGAACAATGAGCAGTTCTTC.

The DNA for the CDR3 is TGCGCCAGCGGGCCCGACCGGGGGCAGTACTTC. Amino acid sequence: CASGPDRGQYF. The J gene is TRBJ2-7, the V gene TRBV5-1, with TRBD2 as a possible D gene (5 bases). V lost 7 bases to trimming and J lost 9 bases, with 14 bases between them. This CDR3 region has 11 residues. Germline V lookup: CDR1 SGHRS, CDR2 YFSETQ.

This clonotype came up many times. The chain couples TRBV6-6 to TRBJ1-5; maybe TRBD1 (5 bases). CDR1 is MNHNY, CDR2 SVGAGI, per germline (reference sequence). Trimming stripped 7 bases from V and 6 bases from J, with 13 bases between. The CDR3 is 13 amino acids. CDR3 sequence reads: CASILGGGQPQHF. CDR3 nucleotides: TGTGCCAGCATACTGGGCGGGGGTCAGCCCCAGCATTTT.